Listed below are T cell receptor beta chains from one sample, sequenced in a study of T cells after yellow fever vaccination. Each CDR3 protein gets one entry after TCRdb re-called the 5' RACE reads with MiXCR. Seen here are approximately 350,000 distinct CDR3 sequences, approximately 10% observed once, and the top ten hold around 20%. The sequences come from PBMCs, collected on the day of the first yellow fever vaccination. The receptors shown here come from a man between 18 and 29 years old who received the YFV17D yellow fever vaccine. Each CDR3 is given with its conserved first and last residue. A D gene is named only where the DNA matches it firmly. Expanded clones are given a class, and other clones once, few, many or no size at all.

j_gene: TRBJ1-6
d_gene: TRBD1
abundance: many
v_gene: TRBV4-1
CDR3nt: TGCGCCAGCAGCCAAGATCCCCCAGGGGGCCACTCACCCCTCCACTTT
CDR3aa: CASSQDPPGGHSPLHF

j_gene: TRBJ2-3
d_gene: TRBD2
abundance: few
v_gene: TRBV4-3
CDR3nt: TGCGCCAGCAGCCATAGCGGGGGTTACACAGATACGCAGTATTTT
CDR3aa: CASSHSGGYTDTQYF

j_gene: TRBJ1-1
d_gene: TRBD1
abundance: few
v_gene: TRBV7-8
CDR3nt: TGTGCCAGCAGCTGGCCCCGGGACAGGGGGCCAGACACTGAAGCTTTCTTT
CDR3aa: CASSWPRDRGPDTEAFF

j_gene: TRBJ1-3
d_gene: TRBD1
abundance: few
v_gene: TRBV13
CDR3nt: TGTGCCAGCAGCTTGGGCTGGACAGGCCGATATTTT
CDR3aa: CASSLGWTGRYF

j_gene: TRBJ2-3
d_gene: -
abundance: -
v_gene: TRBV5-1
CDR3nt: TGCGCCAGCAGCATGACTGCAACTAGCACAGATACGCAGTATTTT
CDR3aa: CASSMTATSTDTQYF

j_gene: TRBJ2-7
d_gene: -
abundance: few
v_gene: TRBV5-1
CDR3nt: TGCGCCAGCAGCTTGCTGGCCCAGACCCACGAGCAGTACTTC
CDR3aa: CASSLLAQTHEQYF

j_gene: TRBJ2-3
d_gene: TRBD2
abundance: -
v_gene: TRBV20-1
CDR3nt: TGCAGTGCTAGATCTAGCGGGGGGTACGATACGCAGTATTTT
CDR3aa: CSARSSGGYDTQYF

j_gene: TRBJ2-5
d_gene: -
abundance: many
v_gene: TRBV5-1
CDR3nt: TGCGCCAGCAGCTTGGGACTAGGAGAGACCCAGTACTTC
CDR3aa: CASSLGLGETQYF

j_gene: TRBJ1-5
d_gene: -
abundance: -
v_gene: TRBV6-2/TRBV6-3
CDR3nt: TGTGCCAGCAGTTACGGGGAGATTGCACCCCAGCATTTT
CDR3aa: CASSYGEIAPQHF

j_gene: TRBJ2-2
d_gene: -
abundance: -
v_gene: TRBV11-3
CDR3nt: TGTGCCAGCAGCTTAGTATCCGGGTCCGGGGAGCTGTTTTTT
CDR3aa: CASSLVSGSGELFF

j_gene: TRBJ2-3
d_gene: -
abundance: -
v_gene: TRBV7-8
CDR3nt: TGTGCCAGCAGCCCACGCCCTAGCCCAGATACGCAGTATTTT
CDR3aa: CASSPRPSPDTQYF

j_gene: TRBJ2-7
d_gene: TRBD2
abundance: -
v_gene: TRBV11-2
CDR3nt: TGTGCCAGCACCCGGGGAGGGACTAGCGGGGGGCCGTCCTACGAGCAGTACTTC
CDR3aa: CASTRGGTSGGPSYEQYF

j_gene: TRBJ2-1
d_gene: -
abundance: -
v_gene: TRBV4-3
CDR3nt: TGCGCCAGCAGCCGAGGGGCCCTAAAGTCCTACAATGAGCAGTTCTTC
CDR3aa: CASSRGALKSYNEQFF

j_gene: TRBJ2-7
d_gene: -
abundance: -
v_gene: TRBV7-2
CDR3nt: TGTGCCAGCAGCTGGACGAGGTTTCGCGAGCAGTACTTC
CDR3aa: CASSWTRFREQYF

j_gene: TRBJ1-2
d_gene: -
abundance: -
v_gene: TRBV7-6
CDR3nt: TGTGCCAGCAGCTTAGAGCGGGGTAGAGGCTACACCTTC
CDR3aa: CASSLERGRGYTF

j_gene: TRBJ2-3
d_gene: -
abundance: few
v_gene: TRBV12-3/TRBV12-4
CDR3nt: TGTGCCAGCAGGGGGACCGGGACCCTCACAGATACGCAGTATTTT
CDR3aa: CASRGTGTLTDTQYF

j_gene: TRBJ2-5
d_gene: -
abundance: few
v_gene: TRBV20-1
CDR3nt: TGCAGTGCTAGTTCAGGGGGGACAGAGACCCAGTACTTC
CDR3aa: CSASSGGTETQYF

j_gene: TRBJ2-1
d_gene: -
abundance: -
v_gene: TRBV6-5
CDR3nt: TGTGCCAGCAGTTACTCGTTCCCGGCGAGCTCCTACAATGAGCAGTTCTTC
CDR3aa: CASSYSFPASSYNEQFF

j_gene: TRBJ1-6
d_gene: TRBD1
abundance: -
v_gene: TRBV20-1
CDR3nt: TGCAGTGCACGACAGGGAAGTTATTCACCCCTCCACTTT
CDR3aa: CSARQGSYSPLHF

j_gene: TRBJ2-6
d_gene: TRBD1
abundance: -
v_gene: TRBV3-1
CDR3nt: TGTGCCAGCAGCCGTGACAGGGTTGGGGCCAACGTCCTGACTTTC
CDR3aa: CASSRDRVGANVLTF